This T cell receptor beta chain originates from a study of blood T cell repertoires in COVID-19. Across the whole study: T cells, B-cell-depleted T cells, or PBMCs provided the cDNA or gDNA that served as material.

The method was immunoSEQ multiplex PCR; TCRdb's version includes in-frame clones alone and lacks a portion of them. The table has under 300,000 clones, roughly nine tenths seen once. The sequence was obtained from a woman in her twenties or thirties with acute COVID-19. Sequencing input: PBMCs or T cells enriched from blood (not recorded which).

The DNA of the CDR3 is TGTGCCAGCAGTTGGAAAACAGGGGGCGCTGACTATGGCTACACCTTC. Translating it yields CASSWKTGGADYGYTF. The J gene is TRBJ1-2, the V gene TRBV6-5; 9 nucleotides line up with TRBD1. V lost 4 bases and J lost 3; bases outside the gene matches: 9. This CDR3 contains 16 residues. The germline V gene has CDR1 MNHEY and CDR2 SVGAGI.